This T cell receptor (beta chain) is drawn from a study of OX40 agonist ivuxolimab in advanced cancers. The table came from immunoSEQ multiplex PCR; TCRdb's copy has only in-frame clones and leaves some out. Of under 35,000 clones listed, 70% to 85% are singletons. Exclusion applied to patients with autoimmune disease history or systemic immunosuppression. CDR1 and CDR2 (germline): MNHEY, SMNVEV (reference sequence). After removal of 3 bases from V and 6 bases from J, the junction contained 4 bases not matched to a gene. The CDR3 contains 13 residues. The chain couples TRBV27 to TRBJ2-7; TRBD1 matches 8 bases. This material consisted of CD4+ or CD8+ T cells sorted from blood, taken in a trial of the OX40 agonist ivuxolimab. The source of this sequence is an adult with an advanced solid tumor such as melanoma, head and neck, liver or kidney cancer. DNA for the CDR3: TGTGCCAGCAGTTTTTACCAGGGGGCCGAGCAGTACTTC. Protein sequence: CASSFYQGAEQYF.